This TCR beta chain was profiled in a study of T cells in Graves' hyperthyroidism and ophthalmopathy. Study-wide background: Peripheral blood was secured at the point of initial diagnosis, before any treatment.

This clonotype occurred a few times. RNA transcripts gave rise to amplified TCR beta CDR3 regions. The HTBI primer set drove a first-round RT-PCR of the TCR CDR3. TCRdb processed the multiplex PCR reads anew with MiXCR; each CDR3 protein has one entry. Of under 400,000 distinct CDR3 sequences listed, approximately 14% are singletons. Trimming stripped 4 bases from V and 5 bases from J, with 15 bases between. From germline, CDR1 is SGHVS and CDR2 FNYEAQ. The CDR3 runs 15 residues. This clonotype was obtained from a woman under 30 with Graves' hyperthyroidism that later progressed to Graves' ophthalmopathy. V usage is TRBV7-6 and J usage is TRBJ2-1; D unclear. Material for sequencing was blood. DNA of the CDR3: TGTGCCAGCAGCTCCCAGGCAGGTACACACAATGAGCAGTTCTTC. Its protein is CASSSQAGTHNEQFF.